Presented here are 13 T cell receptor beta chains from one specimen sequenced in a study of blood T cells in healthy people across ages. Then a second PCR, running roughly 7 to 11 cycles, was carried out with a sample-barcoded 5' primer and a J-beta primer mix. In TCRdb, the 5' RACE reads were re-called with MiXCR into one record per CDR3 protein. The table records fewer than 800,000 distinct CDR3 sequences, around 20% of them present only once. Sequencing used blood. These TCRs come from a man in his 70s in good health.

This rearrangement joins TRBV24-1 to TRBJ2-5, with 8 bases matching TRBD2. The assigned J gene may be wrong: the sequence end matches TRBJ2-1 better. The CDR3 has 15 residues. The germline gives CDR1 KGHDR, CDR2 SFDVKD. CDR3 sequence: CATSIHGASGREQFF. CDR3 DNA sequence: TGTGCCACCAGTATTCACGGGGCTAGCGGGCGTGAGCAGTTCTTC.

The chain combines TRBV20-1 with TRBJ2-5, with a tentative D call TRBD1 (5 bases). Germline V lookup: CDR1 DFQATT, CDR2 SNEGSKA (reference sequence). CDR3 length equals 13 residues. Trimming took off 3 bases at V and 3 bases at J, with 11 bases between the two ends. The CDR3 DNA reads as TGCAGTGCTAGCCAGGGAACGGAAGAGACCCAGTACTTC. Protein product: CSASQGTEETQYF.

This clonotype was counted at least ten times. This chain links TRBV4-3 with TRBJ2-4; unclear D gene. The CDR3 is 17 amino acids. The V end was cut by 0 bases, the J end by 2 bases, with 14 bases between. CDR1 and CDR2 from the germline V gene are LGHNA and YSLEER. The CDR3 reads CASSQDPRGGTKNIQYF. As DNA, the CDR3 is TGCGCCAGCAGCCAAGATCCCCGCGGCGGAACCAAAAACATTCAGTACTTC.

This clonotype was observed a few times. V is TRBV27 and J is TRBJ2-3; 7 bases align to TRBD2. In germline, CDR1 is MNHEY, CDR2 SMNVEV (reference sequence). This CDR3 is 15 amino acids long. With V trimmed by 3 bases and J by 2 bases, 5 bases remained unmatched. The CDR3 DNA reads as TGTGCCAGCAGTTTGGGAGCGGGAATCACAGATACGCAGTATTTT. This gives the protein CASSLGAGITDTQYF.

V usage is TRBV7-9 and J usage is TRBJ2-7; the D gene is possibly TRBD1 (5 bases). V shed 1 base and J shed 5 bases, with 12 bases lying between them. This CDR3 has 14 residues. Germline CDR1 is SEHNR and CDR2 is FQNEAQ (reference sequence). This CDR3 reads CASSLVAGPNEQYF. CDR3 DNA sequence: TGTGCCAGCAGCTTAGTTGCAGGGCCCAACGAGCAGTACTTC.

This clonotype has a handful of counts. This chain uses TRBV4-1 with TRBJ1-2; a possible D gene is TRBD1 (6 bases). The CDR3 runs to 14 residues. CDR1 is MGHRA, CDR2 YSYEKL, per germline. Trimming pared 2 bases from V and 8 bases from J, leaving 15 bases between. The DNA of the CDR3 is TGCGCCAGCAGCCAAACTGGGGGGGGCCAAGGCTACACCTTC. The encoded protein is CASSQTGGGQGYTF.

This CDR3 is CASSRPSYEQYF. The CDR3, as DNA: TGTGCCAGCAGCCGCCCCTCCTACGAGCAGTACTTC. The genes are TRBV7-2 and TRBJ2-7; D ambiguous. The germline V and J ends were trimmed by 5 bases and 0 bases, with 5 bases remaining between them. CDR1 and CDR2 (germline): SGHTA, FQGNSA. This CDR3 region has 12 residues.

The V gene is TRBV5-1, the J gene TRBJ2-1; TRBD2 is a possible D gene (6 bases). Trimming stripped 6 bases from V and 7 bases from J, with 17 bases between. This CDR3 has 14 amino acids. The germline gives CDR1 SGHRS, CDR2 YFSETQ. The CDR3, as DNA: TGCGCCAGCACCACCCGGGACGGGGGTAATGAGCAGTTCTTC. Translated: CASTTRDGGNEQFF.

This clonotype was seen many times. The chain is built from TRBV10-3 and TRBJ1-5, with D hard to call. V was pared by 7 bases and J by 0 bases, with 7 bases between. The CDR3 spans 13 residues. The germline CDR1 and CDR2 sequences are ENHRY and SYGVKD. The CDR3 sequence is CAITENSNQPQHF. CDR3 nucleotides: TGTGCCATCACCGAAAATAGCAATCAGCCCCAGCATTTT.

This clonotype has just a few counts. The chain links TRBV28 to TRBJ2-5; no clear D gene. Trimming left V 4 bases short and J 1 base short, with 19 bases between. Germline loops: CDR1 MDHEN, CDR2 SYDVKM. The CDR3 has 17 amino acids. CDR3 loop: CASSSMAGISLQETQYF. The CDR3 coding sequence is TGTGCCAGCAGTTCAATGGCAGGCATCTCCCTCCAAGAGACCCAGTACTTC.

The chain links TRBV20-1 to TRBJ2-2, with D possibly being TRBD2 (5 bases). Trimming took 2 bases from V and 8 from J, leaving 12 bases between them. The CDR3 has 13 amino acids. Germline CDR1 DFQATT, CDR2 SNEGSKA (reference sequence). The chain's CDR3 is CSARLAVRGELFF. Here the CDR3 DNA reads TGCAGTGCTAGACTAGCAGTCAGGGGGGAGCTGTTTTTT.

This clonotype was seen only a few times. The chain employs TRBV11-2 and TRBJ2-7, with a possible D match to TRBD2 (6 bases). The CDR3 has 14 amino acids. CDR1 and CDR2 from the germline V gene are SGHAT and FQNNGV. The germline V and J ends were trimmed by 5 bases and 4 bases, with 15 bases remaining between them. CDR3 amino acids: CASSNQRATYEQYF. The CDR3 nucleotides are TGTGCCAGCAGCAATCAGCGGGCGACGTACGAGCAGTACTTC.

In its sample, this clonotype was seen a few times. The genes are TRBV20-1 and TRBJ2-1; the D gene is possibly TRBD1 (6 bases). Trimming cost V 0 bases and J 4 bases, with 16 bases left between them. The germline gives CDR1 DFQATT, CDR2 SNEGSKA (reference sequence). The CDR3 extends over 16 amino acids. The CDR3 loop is CSARDLGGRGYNEQFF. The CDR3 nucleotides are TGCAGTGCTAGAGATCTAGGCGGCAGGGGATACAATGAGCAGTTCTTC.